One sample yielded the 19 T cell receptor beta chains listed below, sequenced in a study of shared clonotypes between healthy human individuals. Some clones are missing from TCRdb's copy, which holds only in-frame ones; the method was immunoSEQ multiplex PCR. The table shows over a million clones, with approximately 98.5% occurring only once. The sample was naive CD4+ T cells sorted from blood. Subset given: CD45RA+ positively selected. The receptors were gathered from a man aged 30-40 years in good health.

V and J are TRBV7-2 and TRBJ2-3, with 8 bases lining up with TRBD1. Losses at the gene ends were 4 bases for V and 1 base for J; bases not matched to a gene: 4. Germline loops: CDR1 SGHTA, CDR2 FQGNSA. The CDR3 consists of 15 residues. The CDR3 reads CASSSRGRRTDTQYF. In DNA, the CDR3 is TGTGCCAGCAGCTCCAGGGGGCGACGCACAGATACGCAGTATTTT.

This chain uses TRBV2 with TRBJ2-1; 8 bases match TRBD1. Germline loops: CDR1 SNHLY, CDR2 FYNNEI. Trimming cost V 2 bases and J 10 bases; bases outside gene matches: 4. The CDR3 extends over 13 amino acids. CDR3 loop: CASSEYRGTEQFF. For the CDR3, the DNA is TGTGCCAGCAGTGAATACAGGGGGACGGAGCAGTTCTTC.

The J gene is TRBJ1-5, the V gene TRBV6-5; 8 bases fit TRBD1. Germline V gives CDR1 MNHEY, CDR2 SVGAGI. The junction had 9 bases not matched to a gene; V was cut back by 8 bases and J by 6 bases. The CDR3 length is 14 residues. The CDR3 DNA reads TGTGCCAGCCGCGACGCAGGGGGCTTTCAGCCCCAGCATTTT. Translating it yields CASRDAGGFQPQHF.

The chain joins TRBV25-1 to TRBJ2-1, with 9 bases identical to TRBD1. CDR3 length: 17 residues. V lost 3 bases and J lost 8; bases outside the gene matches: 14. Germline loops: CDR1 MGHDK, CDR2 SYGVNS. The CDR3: CASSESFGTGSLHEQFF. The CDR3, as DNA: TGTGCCAGCAGTGAGTCTTTCGGGACAGGGTCCTTGCATGAGCAGTTCTTC.

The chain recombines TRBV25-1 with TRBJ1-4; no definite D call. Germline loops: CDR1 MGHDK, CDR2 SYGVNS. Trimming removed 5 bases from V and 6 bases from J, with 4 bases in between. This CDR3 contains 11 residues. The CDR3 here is CASSRDEKLFF. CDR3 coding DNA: TGTGCCAGCAGTCGGGATGAAAAACTGTTTTTT.

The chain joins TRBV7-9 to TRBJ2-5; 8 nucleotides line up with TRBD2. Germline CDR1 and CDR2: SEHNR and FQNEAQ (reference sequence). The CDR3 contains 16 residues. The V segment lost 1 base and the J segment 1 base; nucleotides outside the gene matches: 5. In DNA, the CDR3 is TGTGCCAGCAGCTTAGATGGTAGCGGGACCCAAGAGACCCAGTACTTC. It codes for CASSLDGSGTQETQYF. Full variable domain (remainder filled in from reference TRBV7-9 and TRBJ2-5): DTGVSQNPRHKITKRGQNVTFRCDPISEHNRLYWYRQTLGQGPEFLTYFQNEAQLEKSRLLSDRFSAERPKGSFSTLEIQRTEQGDSAMYLCASSLDGSGTQETQYFGPGTRLLVL.

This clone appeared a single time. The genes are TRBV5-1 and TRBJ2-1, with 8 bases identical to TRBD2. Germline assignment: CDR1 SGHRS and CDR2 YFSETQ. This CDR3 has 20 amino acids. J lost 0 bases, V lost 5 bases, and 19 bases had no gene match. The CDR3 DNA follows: TGCGCCAGCAGTGTTGGACGCAGGGTGCTAGCGGGTAGCTCCTACAATGAGCAGTTCTTC. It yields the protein CASSVGRRVLAGSSYNEQFF.

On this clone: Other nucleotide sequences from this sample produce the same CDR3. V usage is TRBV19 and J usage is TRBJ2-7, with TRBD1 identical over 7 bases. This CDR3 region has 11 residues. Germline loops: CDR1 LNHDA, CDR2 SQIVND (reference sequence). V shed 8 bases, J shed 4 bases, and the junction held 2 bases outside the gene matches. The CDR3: CASSRGYEQYF. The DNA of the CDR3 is TGTGCCAGTTCCAGGGGGTACGAGCAGTACTTC.

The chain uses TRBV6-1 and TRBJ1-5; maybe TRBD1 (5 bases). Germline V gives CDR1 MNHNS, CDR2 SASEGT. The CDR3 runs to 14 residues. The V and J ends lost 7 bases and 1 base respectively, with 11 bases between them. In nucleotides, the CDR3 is TGTGCCAGCACCCCGGGACGGAGCAATCAGCCCCAGCATTTT. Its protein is CASTPGRSNQPQHF.

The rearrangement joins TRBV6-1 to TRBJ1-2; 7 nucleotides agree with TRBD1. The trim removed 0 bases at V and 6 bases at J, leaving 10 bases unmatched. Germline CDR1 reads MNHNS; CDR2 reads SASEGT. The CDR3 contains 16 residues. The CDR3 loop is CASSEASLRQGHGYTF. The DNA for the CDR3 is TGTGCCAGCAGTGAAGCGAGCCTTCGACAGGGCCATGGCTACACCTTC.

The CDR3 DNA is TGTGCCAGCAGCTTGGCGGGCAGGGCAGTGTCTGGGGCCAACGTCCTGACTTTC. It is translated as CASSLAGRAVSGANVLTF. V is TRBV5-4 and J is TRBJ2-6; D perhaps matches TRBD1 (5 bases). The V end was cut by 0 bases, the J end by 1 base, with 14 bases between. The germline V gene has CDR1 SGHNT and CDR2 YYREEE (reference sequence). The CDR3 consists of 18 residues.

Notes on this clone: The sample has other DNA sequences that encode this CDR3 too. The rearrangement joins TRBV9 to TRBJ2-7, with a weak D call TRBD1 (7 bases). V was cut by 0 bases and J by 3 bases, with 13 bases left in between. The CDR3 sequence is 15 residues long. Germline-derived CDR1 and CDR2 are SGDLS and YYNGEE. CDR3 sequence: CASSVGTGGLYEQYF. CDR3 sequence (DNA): TGTGCCAGCAGCGTAGGGACAGGAGGGCTCTACGAGCAGTACTTC. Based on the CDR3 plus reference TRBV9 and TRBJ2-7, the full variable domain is DSGVTQTPKHLITATGQRVTLRCSPRSGDLSVYWYQQSLDQGLQFLIQYYNGEERAKGNILERFSAQQFPDLHSELNLSSLELGDSALYFCASSVGTGGLYEQYFGPGTRLTVT.

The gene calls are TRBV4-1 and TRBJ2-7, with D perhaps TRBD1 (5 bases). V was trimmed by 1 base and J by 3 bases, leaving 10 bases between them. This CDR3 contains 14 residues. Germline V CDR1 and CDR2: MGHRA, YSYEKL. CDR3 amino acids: CASSQVQGRYEQYF. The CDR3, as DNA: TGCGCCAGCAGCCAAGTTCAGGGTCGCTACGAGCAGTACTTC.

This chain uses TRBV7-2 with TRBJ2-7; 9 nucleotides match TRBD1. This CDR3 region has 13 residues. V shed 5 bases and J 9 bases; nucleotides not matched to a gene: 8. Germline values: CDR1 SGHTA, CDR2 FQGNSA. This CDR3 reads CASSEIQGARQYF. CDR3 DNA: TGTGCCAGCAGCGAAATACAGGGGGCCAGGCAGTACTTC.

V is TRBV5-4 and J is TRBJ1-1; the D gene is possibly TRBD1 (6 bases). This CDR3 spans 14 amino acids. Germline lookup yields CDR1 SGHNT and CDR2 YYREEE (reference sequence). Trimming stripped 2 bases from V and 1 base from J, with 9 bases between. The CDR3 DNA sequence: TGTGCCAGCAGCTTACAGGGACGGAACACTGAAGCTTTCTTT. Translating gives CASSLQGRNTEAFF. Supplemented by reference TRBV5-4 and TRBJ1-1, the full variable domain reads ETGVTQSPTHLIKTRGQQVTLRCSSQSGHNTVSWYQQALGQGPQFIFQYYREEENGRGNFPPRFSGLQFPNYSSELNVNALELDDSALYLCASSLQGRNTEAFFGQGTRLTVV.

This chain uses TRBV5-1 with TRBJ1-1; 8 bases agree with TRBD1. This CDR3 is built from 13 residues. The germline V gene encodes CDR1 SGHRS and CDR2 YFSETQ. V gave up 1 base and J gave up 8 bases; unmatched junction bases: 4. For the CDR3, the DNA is TGCGCCAGCAGCTTGACAGACAGGGGCGAAGCTTTCTTT. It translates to CASSLTDRGEAFF.

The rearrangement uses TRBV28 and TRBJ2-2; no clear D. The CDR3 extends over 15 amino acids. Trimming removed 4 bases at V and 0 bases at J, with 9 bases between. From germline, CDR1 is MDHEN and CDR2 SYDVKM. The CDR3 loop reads CASSSRTSNTGELFF. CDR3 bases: TGTGCCAGCAGTTCAAGGACGTCGAACACCGGGGAGCTGTTTTTT.

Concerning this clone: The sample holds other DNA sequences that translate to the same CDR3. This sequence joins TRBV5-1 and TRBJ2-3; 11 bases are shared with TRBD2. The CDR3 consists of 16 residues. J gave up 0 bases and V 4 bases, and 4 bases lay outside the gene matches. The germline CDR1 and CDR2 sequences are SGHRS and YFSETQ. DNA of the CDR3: TGCGCCAGCAGCCCGGGACTAGCGGAAAGCACAGATACGCAGTATTTT. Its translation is CASSPGLAESTDTQYF.

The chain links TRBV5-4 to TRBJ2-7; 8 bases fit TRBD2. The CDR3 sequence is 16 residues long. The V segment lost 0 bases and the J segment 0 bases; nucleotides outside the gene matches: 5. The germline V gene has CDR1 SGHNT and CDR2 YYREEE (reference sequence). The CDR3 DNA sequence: TGTGCCAGCAGCTTGGGGGCTAGCGGGCACTCCTACGAGCAGTACTTC. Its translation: CASSLGASGHSYEQYF. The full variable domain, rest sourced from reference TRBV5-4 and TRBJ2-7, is ETGVTQSPTHLIKTRGQQVTLRCSSQSGHNTVSWYQQALGQGPQFIFQYYREEENGRGNFPPRFSGLQFPNYSSELNVNALELDDSALYLCASSLGASGHSYEQYFGPGTRLTVT.